This T cell receptor (beta chain) emerged from a study of cytomegalovirus exposure and HLA in healthy donors. Regarding the study as a whole: Owing to their indistinguishability, certain V segments, notably TRBV6-2 and TRBV6-3, were excluded.

Concerning this clone itself: Its antigen remains unidentified.

CDR1 and CDR2 (germline): SQVTM, ANQGSEA. The CDR3 spans 10 residues. Trimming cost V 8 bases and J 4 bases, with 5 bases left between them. Use of 60 Vbeta and 13 Jbeta primers characterized the PCR. This table comes from immunoSEQ multiplex PCR, and its TCRdb copy is limited to in-frame clones, with some not included. The sample spans about 210,000 clones; the ten largest clones claim more than 0.75%. This clonotype was sampled from a woman in her twenties or thirties in good health and CMV-seropositive. The chain combines TRBV29-1 with TRBJ2-2; D not resolved. Sequenced: PBMCs. CDR3 bases: TGCAGCCCGCGCACCGGGGAGCTGTTTTTT. This sequence encodes CSPRTGELFF.